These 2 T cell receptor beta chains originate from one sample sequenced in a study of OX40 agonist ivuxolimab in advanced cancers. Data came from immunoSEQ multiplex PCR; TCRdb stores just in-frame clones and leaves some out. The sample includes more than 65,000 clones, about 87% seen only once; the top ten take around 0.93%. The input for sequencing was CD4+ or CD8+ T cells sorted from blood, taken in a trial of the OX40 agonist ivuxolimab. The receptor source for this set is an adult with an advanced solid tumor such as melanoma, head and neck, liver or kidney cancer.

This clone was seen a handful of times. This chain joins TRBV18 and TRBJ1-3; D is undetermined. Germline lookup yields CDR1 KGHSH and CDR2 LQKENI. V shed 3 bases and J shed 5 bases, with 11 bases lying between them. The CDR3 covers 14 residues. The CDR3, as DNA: TGTGCCAGCTCACCGAGGGATCCCCGAAACACCATATATTTT. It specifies CASSPRDPRNTIYF.

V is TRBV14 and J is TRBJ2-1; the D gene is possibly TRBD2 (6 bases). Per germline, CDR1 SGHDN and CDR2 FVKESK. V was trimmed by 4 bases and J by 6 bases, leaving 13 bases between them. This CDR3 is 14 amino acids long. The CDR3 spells CASSRGLGRNEQFF. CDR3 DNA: TGTGCCAGCAGCCGGGGACTGGGCCGCAATGAGCAGTTCTTC.